Shown below are 23 T cell receptor beta chains from a single sample sequenced in a study of OX40 agonist ivuxolimab in advanced cancers. Sequenced by immunoSEQ multiplex PCR; TCRdb stores in-frame clones only, minus some. The data contain 70,000 to 90,000 clones, roughly 80% of them seen just once; the ten biggest clones take up less than 5.5%. The specimen comprised CD4+ or CD8+ T cells sorted from blood, sampled in a trial of the OX40 agonist ivuxolimab. These receptors were collected from an adult with an advanced solid tumor such as melanoma, head and neck, liver or kidney cancer.

V gene TRBV11-2 combines with J gene TRBJ2-1; D remains unclear. CDR3 length equals 15 residues. Germline CDR1 SGHAT, CDR2 FQNNGV. V was clipped by 5 bases and J by 7 bases, with 18 bases between them. CDR3 region: CASSPYVVQRNEQFF. The CDR3 region has the DNA TGTGCCAGCAGCCCATATGTGGTGCAGAGAAATGAGCAGTTCTTC.

This clone showed up just once. V usage is TRBV12-5 and J usage is TRBJ2-1, with 11 bases aligning to TRBD1. CDR1 is LGHNT, CDR2 FRNRAP, per germline. The junction had 7 bases not matched to a gene; V was cut back by 1 base and J by 8 bases. The CDR3 sequence is 16 residues long. CDR3 nucleotides: TGTGCTAGTGGTTTGGGCCGCCGGGACAGGGGGGATGAGCAGTTCTTC. It yields the protein CASGLGRRDRGDEQFF.

With respect to this clone: This sample also contains other DNA sequences that code for the same CDR3. This chain uses TRBV18 with TRBJ2-3; perhaps TRBD2 as D (5 bases). V was pared by 6 bases and J by 2 bases, with 9 bases between. The CDR3 spans 13 residues. From germline, CDR1 is KGHSH and CDR2 LQKENI. CDR3 sequence: CASSPGNTDTQYF. The CDR3 DNA reads TGTGCCAGCTCTCCGGGGAACACAGATACGCAGTATTTT.

CDR3 coding DNA: TGTGCCAGCAGGCCGACAGGGGGCAATGAGCAGTTCTTC. This translates into CASRPTGGNEQFF. The chain employs TRBV11-3 and TRBJ2-1, with 9 bases matching TRBD1. CDR3 length equals 13 residues. In germline, CDR1 is SGHNT, CDR2 YENEEA. Trimming removed 6 bases from V and 6 bases from J; junction bases left unmatched: 3.

The chain is built from TRBV7-9 and TRBJ1-3, with D unresolved. The CDR3 is 14 residues long. Germline loops: CDR1 SEHNR, CDR2 FQNEAQ (reference sequence). The V gene lost 0 bases and the J gene lost 1 base, with 4 bases spanning the gap. CDR3 bases: TGTGCCAGCAGCTTAGCCAAGTCTGGAAACACCATATATTTT. Translating gives CASSLAKSGNTIYF.

V usage is TRBV18 and J usage is TRBJ2-5, with D uncertain. The CDR3 spans 13 residues. Germline CDR1 reads KGHSH; CDR2 reads LQKENI. V lost 2 bases and J 2 bases, leaving 6 bases between the germline ends. This CDR3 is CASSPTVQETQYF. DNA for the CDR3: TGTGCCAGCTCACCAACAGTTCAAGAGACCCAGTACTTC.

The CDR3, as DNA: TGTGCCAGTAGTATGACCAGGGAGCAGCCCCAGCATTTT. Protein: CASSMTREQPQHF. V is TRBV19 and J is TRBJ1-5, with D possibly matching TRBD1 (5 bases). Germline V gene sequence: CDR1 LNHDA, CDR2 SQIVND (reference sequence). V was shortened by 3 bases and J by 7 bases, with 10 bases between the two germline ends. This CDR3 comprises 13 residues.

With respect to this clone: At the DNA level, this CDR3 is encoded by other sequences in the same sample as well. The chain joins TRBV5-6 to TRBJ1-1; 7 nucleotides match TRBD1. Germline CDR1 SGHDT, CDR2 YYEEEE. V lost 7 bases, J lost 0 bases, and 6 bases stayed unmatched. There are 14 residues in the CDR3. The CDR3 spells CASHRGGLNTEAFF. The CDR3 DNA follows: TGTGCCAGCCACAGGGGAGGGCTGAACACTGAAGCTTTCTTT. The variable domain in full, with the rest retrieved from reference TRBV5-6 and TRBJ1-1, is DAGVTQSPTHLIKTRGQQVTLRCSPKSGHDTVSWYQQALGQGPQFIFQYYEEEERQRGNFPDRFSGHQFPNYSSELNVNALLLGDSALYLCASHRGGLNTEAFFGQGTRLTVV.

This chain uses TRBV7-7 with TRBJ1-4; tentative D call: TRBD1 (5 bases). The V gene lost 5 bases and the J gene lost 5 bases, with 12 bases spanning the gap. Germline V CDR1 and CDR2: SSHAT, FNYEAQ (reference sequence). The CDR3 has 14 amino acids. The CDR3 DNA sequence: TGTGCCAGCAGCCCTGGGGGGGGAAATGAAAAACTGTTTTTT. Its translation: CASSPGGGNEKLFF.

This chain links TRBV6-4 with TRBJ1-1; D possibly corresponds to TRBD1 (5 bases). CDR3 length: 14 residues. Trimming left V 6 bases short and J 5 bases short, with 16 bases between. CDR1 is MRHNA, CDR2 SNTAGT, per germline. CDR3: CASSLRPGRTEAFF. In DNA form, the CDR3 reads TGTGCCAGCAGCCTTCGACCGGGACGGACTGAAGCTTTCTTT.

V usage is TRBV28 and J usage is TRBJ1-1, with D unclear. The CDR3 has 14 amino acids. Germline V CDR1 and CDR2: MDHEN, SYDVKM. V was shortened by 9 bases and J by 1 base, with 15 bases between the two germline ends. CDR3 sequence reads: CASVTQASNTEAFF. Written as DNA, the CDR3 is TGTGCCAGTGTAACCCAGGCGTCGAACACTGAAGCTTTCTTT.

CDR3 protein: CASSQDPYLSAGRRETQYF. The CDR3 DNA follows: TGCGCCAGCAGCCAAGATCCATACCTCTCGGCGGGGAGGCGAGAGACCCAGTACTTC. The gene calls are TRBV4-1 and TRBJ2-5, with a weak D call TRBD2 (6 bases). Germline V gene lookup returns CDR1 MGHRA and CDR2 YSYEKL. The CDR3 runs 19 residues. The ends were cut back, 0 bases at V and 4 bases at J, with 24 bases in the middle.

The chain combines TRBV7-9 with TRBJ1-1; 9 bases line up with TRBD1. Germline trimming cut 6 bases from V and 4 bases from J; bases unmatched to any gene: 3. This CDR3 comprises 13 residues. Germline lookup yields CDR1 SEHNR and CDR2 FQNEAQ (reference sequence). In nucleotides, the CDR3 is TGTGCCAGCAGGCCGACAGGGGGCACTGAAGCTTTCTTT. Translated, it gives CASRPTGGTEAFF.

This clone was counted only a few times. This chain uses TRBV28 with TRBJ2-7; TRBD2 might be the D (5 bases). Between the trimmed V and J ends, which lost 6 bases and 0 bases, there was a span of 18 bases. Germline V lookup: CDR1 MDHEN, CDR2 SYDVKM. There are 16 residues in the CDR3. The CDR3 reads CASSQIASTTSYEQYF. The CDR3 bases are TGTGCCAGCAGCCAGATAGCGTCTACGACCTCCTACGAGCAGTACTTC.

The CDR3 DNA sequence: TGTGCCTGGAGTCCGTCGACCCCAGGGTTGATCGGGGAGCTGTTTTTT. This translates into CAWSPSTPGLIGELFF. The rearrangement joins TRBV30 to TRBJ2-2; D is possibly TRBD1 (5 bases). This CDR3 is 16 amino acids long. Germline CDR1 is GTSNPN and CDR2 is SVGIG (reference sequence). Trimming took off 2 bases at V and 7 bases at J, with 20 bases between the two ends. Based on the CDR3 plus reference TRBV30 and TRBJ2-2, the full variable domain is SQTIHQWPATLVQPVGSPLSLECTVEGTSNPNLYWYRQAAGRGLQLLFYSVGIGQISSEVPQNLSASRPQDRQFILSSKKLLLSDSGFYLCAWSPSTPGLIGELFFGEGSRLTVL.

This clone was seen more than once but under ten times. The chain uses TRBV27 and TRBJ1-5, with no clear D. This CDR3 is 13 amino acids long. Germline values: CDR1 MNHEY, CDR2 SMNVEV (reference sequence). V lost 2 bases to trimming and J lost 5 bases, with 7 bases between them. The chain's CDR3 is CASSLNRDQPQHF. The CDR3 DNA is TGTGCCAGCAGTTTAAACCGGGATCAGCCCCAGCATTTT.

As DNA, the CDR3 is TGTGCCAGTAGTATCCTAGCGGGAGGAGCAGATACGCAGTATTTT. As protein: CASSILAGGADTQYF. The chain joins TRBV19 to TRBJ2-3; TRBD2 agrees at 11 bases. Germline CDR1 is LNHDA and CDR2 is SQIVND (reference sequence). Losses at the gene ends were 3 bases for V and 4 bases for J; bases not matched to a gene: 3. CDR3 length equals 15 residues.

The chain employs TRBV4-2 and TRBJ2-3; maybe TRBD2 (6 bases). Trimming took off 1 base at V and 2 bases at J, with 16 bases between the two ends. Germline CDR1 reads LGHNA; CDR2 reads YNFKEQ. The CDR3 has 17 amino acids. CDR3 sequence reads: CASSQGVAGLDTDTQYF. The CDR3 DNA reads TGTGCCAGCAGCCAAGGGGTTGCGGGACTGGACACAGATACGCAGTATTTT.

The rearrangement links TRBV5-1 to TRBJ2-7; 8 bases map to TRBD1. In germline, CDR1 is SGHRS, CDR2 YFSETQ. J lost 0 bases, V lost 4 bases, and 6 bases had no gene match. The CDR3 loop spans 15 amino acids. In nucleotides, the CDR3 is TGCGCCAGCAGCCATGGGACAGGTAGCTCCTACGAGCAGTACTTC. Protein sequence: CASSHGTGSSYEQYF.

This chain uses TRBV6-1 with TRBJ1-5; D is unclear. There are 14 residues in the CDR3. V was shortened by 9 bases and J by 0 bases, with 12 bases between the two germline ends. From germline, CDR1 is MNHNS and CDR2 SASEGT. The CDR3 DNA is TGTGCCAGTACGCGAGCAAATAGCAATCAGCCCCAGCATTTT. Its translation: CASTRANSNQPQHF.

The chain carries TRBV6-1 and TRBJ2-1; D could derive from TRBD1 or TRBD2 (6 bases each). This CDR3 has 14 residues. V dropped 7 bases and J dropped 6 bases, with 16 bases sitting between them. Per germline, CDR1 MNHNS and CDR2 SASEGT. The CDR3 DNA reads as TGTGCCAGCACCACCGGAGGAGGGGGCAATGAGCAGTTCTTC. Its translation: CASTTGGGGNEQFF.

V usage is TRBV6-6 and J usage is TRBJ2-2; TRBD2 agrees at 8 bases. Germline V gives CDR1 MNHNY, CDR2 SVGAGI (reference sequence). The ends lost 6 bases at V and 4 bases at J; junction bases unmatched: 7. This CDR3 region has 15 residues. The CDR3 sequence: CASRNGGAFTGELFF. The CDR3 bases are TGTGCCAGCAGGAACGGGGGGGCCTTCACCGGGGAGCTGTTTTTT.

The rearrangement joins TRBV11-3 to TRBJ1-1; D gene unclear. Germline V lookup: CDR1 SGHNT, CDR2 YENEEA. V lost 5 bases, J lost 0 bases, and 16 bases lay in between. The CDR3 is 16 amino acids. CDR3 protein: CASSERAGLMNTEAFF. CDR3 nucleotide sequence: TGTGCCAGCAGCGAGAGGGCAGGCCTCATGAACACTGAAGCTTTCTTT.